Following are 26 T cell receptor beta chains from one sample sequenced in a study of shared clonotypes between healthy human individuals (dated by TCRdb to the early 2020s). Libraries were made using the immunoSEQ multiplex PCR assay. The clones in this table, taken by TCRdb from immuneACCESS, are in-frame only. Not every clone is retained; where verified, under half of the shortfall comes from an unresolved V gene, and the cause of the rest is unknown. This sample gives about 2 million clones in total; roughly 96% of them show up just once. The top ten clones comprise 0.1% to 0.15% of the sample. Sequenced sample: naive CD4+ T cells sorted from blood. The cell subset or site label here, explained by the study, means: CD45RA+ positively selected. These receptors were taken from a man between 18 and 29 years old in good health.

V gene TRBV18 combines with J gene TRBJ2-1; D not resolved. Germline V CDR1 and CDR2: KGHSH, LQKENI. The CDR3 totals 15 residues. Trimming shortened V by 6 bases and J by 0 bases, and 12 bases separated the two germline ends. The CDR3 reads CASSQRVSSYNEQFF. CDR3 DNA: TGTGCCAGCTCCCAACGGGTGAGCTCCTACAATGAGCAGTTCTTC.

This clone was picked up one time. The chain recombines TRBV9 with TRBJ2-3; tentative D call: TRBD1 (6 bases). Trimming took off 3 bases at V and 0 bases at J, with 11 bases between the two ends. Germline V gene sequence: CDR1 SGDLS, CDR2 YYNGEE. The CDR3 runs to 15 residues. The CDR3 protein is CASSASGQSTDTQYF. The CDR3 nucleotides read TGTGCCAGCAGCGCCTCCGGACAGAGCACAGATACGCAGTATTTT.

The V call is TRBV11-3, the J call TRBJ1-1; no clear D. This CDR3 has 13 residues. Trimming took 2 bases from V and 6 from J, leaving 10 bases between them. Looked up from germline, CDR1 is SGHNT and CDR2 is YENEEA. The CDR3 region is CASSLSPDAEAFF. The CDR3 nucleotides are TGTGCCAGCAGCTTATCGCCCGACGCTGAAGCTTTCTTT.

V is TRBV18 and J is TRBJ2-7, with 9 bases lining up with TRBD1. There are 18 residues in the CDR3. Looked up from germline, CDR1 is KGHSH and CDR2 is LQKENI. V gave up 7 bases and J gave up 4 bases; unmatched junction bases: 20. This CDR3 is CASLVSYTTGTGNYEQYF. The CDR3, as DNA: TGTGCCAGCTTAGTCTCGTATACAACCGGGACAGGGAATTACGAGCAGTACTTC.

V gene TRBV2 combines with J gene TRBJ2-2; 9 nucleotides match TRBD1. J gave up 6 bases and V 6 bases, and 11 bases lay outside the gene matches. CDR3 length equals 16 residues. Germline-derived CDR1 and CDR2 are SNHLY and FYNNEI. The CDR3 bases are TGTGCCAGCAGCCTAATAAGGACAGGGGTTGCCGGGGAGCTGTTTTTT. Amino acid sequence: CASSLIRTGVAGELFF.

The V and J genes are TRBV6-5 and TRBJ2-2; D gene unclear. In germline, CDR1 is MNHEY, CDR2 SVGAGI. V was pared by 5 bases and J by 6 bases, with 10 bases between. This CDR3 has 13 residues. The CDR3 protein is CASSTAQAGELFF. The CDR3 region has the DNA TGTGCCAGCAGTACCGCGCAGGCCGGGGAGCTGTTTTTT.

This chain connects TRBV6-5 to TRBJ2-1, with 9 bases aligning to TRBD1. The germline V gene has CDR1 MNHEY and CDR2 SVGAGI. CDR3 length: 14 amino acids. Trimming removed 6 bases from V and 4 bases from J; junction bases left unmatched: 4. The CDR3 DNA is TGTGCCAGCAGGCCGGGACAGGGTTACAATGAGCAGTTCTTC. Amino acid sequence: CASRPGQGYNEQFF.

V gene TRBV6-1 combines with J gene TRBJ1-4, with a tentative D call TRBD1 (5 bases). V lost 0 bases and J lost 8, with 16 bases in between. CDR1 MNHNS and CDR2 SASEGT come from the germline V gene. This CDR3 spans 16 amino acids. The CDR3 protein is CASSEASPGFGEKLFF. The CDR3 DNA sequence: TGTGCCAGCAGTGAAGCCTCCCCAGGGTTTGGGGAAAAACTGTTTTTT.

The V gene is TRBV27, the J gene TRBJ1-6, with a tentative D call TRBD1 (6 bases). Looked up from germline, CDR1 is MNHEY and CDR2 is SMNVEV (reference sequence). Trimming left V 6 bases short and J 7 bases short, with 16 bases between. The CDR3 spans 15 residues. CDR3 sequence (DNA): TGTGCCAGCAGATCTCAGACAGGACCAAATTCACCCCTCCACTTT. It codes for CASRSQTGPNSPLHF.

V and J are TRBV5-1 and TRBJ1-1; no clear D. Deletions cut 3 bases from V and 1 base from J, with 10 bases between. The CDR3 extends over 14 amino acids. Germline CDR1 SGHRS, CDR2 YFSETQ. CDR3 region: CASSSEGANTEAFF. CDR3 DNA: TGCGCCAGCAGCTCGGAGGGAGCGAACACTGAAGCTTTCTTT.

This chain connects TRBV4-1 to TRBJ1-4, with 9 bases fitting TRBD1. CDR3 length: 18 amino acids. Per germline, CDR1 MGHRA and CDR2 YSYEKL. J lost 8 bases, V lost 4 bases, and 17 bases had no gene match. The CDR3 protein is CASSRTVPPGQGSEKLFF. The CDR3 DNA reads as TGCGCCAGCAGCCGCACCGTTCCCCCGGGACAGGGTAGCGAAAAACTGTTTTTT.

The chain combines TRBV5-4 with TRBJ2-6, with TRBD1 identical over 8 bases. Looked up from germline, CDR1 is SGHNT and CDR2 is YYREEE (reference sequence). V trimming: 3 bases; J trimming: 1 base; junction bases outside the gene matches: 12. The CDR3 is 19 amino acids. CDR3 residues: CASSYFRGQELSGANVLTF. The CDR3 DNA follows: TGTGCCAGCAGCTATTTCCGGGGACAGGAGTTATCTGGGGCCAACGTCCTGACTTTC.

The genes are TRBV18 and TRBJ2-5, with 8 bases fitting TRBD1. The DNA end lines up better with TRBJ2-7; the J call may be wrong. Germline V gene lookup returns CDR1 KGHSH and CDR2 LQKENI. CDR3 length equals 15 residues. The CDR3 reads CASSLDQGAFGEQYF. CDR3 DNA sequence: TGTGCCAGCTCCCTCGATCAGGGGGCCTTCGGCGAGCAGTACTTC.

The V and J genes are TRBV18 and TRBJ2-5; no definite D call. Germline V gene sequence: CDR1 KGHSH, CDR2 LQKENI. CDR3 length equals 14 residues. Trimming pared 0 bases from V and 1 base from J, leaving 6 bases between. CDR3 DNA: TGTGCCAGCTCACCACCGAGCATCCAAGAGACCCAGTACTTC. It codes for CASSPPSIQETQYF. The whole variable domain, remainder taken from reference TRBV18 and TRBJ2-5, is NAGVMQNPRHLVRRRGQEARLRCSPMKGHSHVYWYRQLPEEGLKFMVYLQKENIIDESGMPKERFSAEFPKEGPSILRIQQVVRGDSAAYFCASSPPSIQETQYFGPGTRLLVL.

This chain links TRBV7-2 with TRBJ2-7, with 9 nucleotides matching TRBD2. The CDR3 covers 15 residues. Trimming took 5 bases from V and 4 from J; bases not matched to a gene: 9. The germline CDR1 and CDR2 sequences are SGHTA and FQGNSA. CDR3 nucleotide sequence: TGTGCCAGCAGCCCCAATAGCGGGAGTGTGTACGAGCAGTACTTC. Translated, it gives CASSPNSGSVYEQYF.

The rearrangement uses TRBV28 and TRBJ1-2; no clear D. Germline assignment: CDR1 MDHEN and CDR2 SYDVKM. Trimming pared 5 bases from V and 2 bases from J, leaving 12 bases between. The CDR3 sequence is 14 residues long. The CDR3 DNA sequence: TGTGCCAGCAGTGAATCCGGGCTCAACTATGGCTACACCTTC. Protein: CASSESGLNYGYTF.

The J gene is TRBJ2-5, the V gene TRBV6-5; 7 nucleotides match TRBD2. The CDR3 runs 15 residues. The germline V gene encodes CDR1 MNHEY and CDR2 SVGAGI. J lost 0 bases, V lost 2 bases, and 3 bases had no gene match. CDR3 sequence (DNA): TGTGCCAGCAGTTACGGGGGGGGAAACCAAGAGACCCAGTACTTC. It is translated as CASSYGGGNQETQYF.

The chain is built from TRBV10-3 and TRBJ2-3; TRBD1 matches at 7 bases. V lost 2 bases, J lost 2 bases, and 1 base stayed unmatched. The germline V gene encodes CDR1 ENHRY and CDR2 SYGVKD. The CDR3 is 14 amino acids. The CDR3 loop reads CAISEDRVTDTQYF. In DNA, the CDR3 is TGTGCCATCAGTGAGGACAGGGTCACAGATACGCAGTATTTT.

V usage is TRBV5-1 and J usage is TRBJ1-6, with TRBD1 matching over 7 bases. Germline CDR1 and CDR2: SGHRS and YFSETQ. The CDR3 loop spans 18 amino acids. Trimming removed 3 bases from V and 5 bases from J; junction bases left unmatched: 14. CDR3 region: CASSSTGQLFGDNSPLHF. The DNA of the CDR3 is TGCGCCAGCAGCTCCACGGGACAGCTCTTTGGGGATAATTCACCCCTCCACTTT. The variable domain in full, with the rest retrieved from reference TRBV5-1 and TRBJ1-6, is KAGVTQTPRYLIKTRGQQVTLSCSPISGHRSVSWYQQTPGQGLQFLFEYFSETQRNKGNFPGRFSGRQFSNSRSEMNVSTLELGDSALYLCASSSTGQLFGDNSPLHFGNGTRLTVT.

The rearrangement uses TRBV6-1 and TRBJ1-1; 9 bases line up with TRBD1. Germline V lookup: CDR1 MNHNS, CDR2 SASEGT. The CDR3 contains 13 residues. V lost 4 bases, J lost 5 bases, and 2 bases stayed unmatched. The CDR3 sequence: CASSVGTGTEAFF. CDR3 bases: TGTGCCAGCAGTGTGGGGACAGGGACTGAAGCTTTCTTT.

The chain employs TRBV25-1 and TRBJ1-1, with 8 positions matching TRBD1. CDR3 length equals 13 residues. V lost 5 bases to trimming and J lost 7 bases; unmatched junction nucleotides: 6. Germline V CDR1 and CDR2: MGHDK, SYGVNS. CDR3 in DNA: TGTGCCAGCAGTCACCGGACAGGGAGTGAAGCTTTCTTT. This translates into CASSHRTGSEAFF.

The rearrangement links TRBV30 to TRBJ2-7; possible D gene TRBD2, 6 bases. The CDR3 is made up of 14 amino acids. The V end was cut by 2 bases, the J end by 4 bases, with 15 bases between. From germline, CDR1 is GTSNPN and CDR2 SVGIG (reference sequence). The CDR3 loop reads CAWSIGGTSYEQYF. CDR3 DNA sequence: TGTGCCTGGAGTATAGGCGGGACCTCTTACGAGCAGTACTTC.

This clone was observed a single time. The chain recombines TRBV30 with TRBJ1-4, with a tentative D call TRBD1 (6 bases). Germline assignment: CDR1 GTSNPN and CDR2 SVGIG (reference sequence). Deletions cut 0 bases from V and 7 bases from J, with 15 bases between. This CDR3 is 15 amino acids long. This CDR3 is CAWSVLGGGGEKLFF. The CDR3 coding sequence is TGTGCCTGGAGTGTACTAGGGGGAGGTGGTGAAAAACTGTTTTTT. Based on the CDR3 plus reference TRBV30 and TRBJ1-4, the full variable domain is SQTIHQWPATLVQPVGSPLSLECTVEGTSNPNLYWYRQAAGRGLQLLFYSVGIGQISSEVPQNLSASRPQDRQFILSSKKLLLSDSGFYLCAWSVLGGGGEKLFFGSGTQLSVL.

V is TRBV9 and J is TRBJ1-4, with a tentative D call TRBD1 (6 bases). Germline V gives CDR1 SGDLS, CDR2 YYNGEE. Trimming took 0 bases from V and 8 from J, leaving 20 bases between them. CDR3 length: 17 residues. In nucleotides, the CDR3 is TGTGCCAGCAGCGTAGGTTCGGGGGCCGCCAAGAACGAAAAACTGTTTTTT. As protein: CASSVGSGAAKNEKLFF.

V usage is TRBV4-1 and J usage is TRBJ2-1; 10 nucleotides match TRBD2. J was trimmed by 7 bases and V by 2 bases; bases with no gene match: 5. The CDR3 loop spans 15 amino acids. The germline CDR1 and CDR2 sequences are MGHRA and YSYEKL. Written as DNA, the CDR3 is TGCGCCAGCAGCCAACCGGGACTAGCGCTGAATGAGCAGTTCTTC. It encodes CASSQPGLALNEQFF.

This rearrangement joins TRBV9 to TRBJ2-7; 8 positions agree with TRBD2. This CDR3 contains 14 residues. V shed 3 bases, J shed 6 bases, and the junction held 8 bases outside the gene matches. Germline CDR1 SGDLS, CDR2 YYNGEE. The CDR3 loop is CASSADSGKGEQYF. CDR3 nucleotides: TGTGCCAGCAGCGCAGATAGCGGGAAGGGCGAGCAGTACTTC. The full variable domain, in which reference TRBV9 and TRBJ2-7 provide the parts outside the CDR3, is DSGVTQTPKHLITATGQRVTLRCSPRSGDLSVYWYQQSLDQGLQFLIQYYNGEERAKGNILERFSAQQFPDLHSELNLSSLELGDSALYFCASSADSGKGEQYFGPGTRLTVT.